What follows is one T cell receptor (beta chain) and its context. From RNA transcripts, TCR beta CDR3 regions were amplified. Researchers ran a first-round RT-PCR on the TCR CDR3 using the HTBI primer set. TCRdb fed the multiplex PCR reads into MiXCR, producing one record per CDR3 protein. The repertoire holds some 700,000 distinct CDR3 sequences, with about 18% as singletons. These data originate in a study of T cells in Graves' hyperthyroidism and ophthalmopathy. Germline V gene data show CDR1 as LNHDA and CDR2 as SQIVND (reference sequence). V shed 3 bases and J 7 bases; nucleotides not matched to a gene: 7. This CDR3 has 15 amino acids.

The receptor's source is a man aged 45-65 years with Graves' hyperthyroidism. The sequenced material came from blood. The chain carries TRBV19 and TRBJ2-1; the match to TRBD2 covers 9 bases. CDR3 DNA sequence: TGTGCCAGTAGTATGGGGGGACTAGCTAGGAATGAGCAGTTCTTC. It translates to CASSMGGLARNEQFF.